This T cell receptor (beta chain) came from a study of shared clonotypes between healthy human individuals. Study results and caveats: In this cohort, only blood was sampled, and tissue repertoires likely differ. Memory subsets had estimated richness that was generally smaller than that of naive subsets.

CD8 cells regarded as naive lacked CD45RO, were positively chosen for CCR7, and omitted terminally differentiated effector memory CD45RA+ cells. In germline, CDR1 is MDHEN, CDR2 SYDVKM. Trimming shortened V by 1 base and J by 5 bases, and 8 bases separated the two germline ends. The length of the CDR3 is 13 residues. Comments on this clone: Its antigen is not identified. The same CDR3 is also encoded by other DNA sequences in this sample.

Measured with immunoSEQ multiplex PCR; TCRdb has only the in-frame clones, and not every one. The profile shows around 2,000,000 clones, approximately 94% of them singletons. This chain connects TRBV28 to TRBJ1-1, with D perhaps matching TRBD1 (5 bases). The sequenced sample was naive CD8+ T cells sorted from blood. The TCR sequence derives from a man between 18 and 35 years old in good health. The CDR3 region is CASSLSWGTEAFF. The CDR3 DNA follows: TGTGCCAGCAGTTTATCATGGGGGACTGAAGCTTTCTTT.